One and the same sample provided the 19 T cell receptor beta chains below, sequenced in a study of T-cell memory formation after mild COVID-19. TCRdb reanalysed the 5' RACE reads using MiXCR and keeps one entry per CDR3 protein. The sample has roughly 600,000 distinct CDR3 sequences; about a sixth are singletons. Sequences were obtained from PBMCs or a T cell subset sorted from them (not recorded which). Every receptor here comes from an adult woman who had mild COVID-19 (a few samples of this study predate the infection). Cell type and time point are not known.

A few counts support this clonotype. The chain links TRBV25-1 to TRBJ2-1; 11 bases align to TRBD1. CDR1 and CDR2 (germline): MGHDK, SYGVNS. This CDR3 is 12 amino acids long. The trim removed 6 bases at V and 14 bases at J, leaving 6 bases unmatched. Here the CDR3 reads CASSGPGQGEFF. The DNA of the CDR3 is TGTGCCAGCAGCGGTCCGGGACAGGGGGAGTTCTTC. The whole variable domain, filled in from reference TRBV25-1 and TRBJ2-1, reads EADIYQTPRYLVIGTGKKITLECSQTMGHDKMYWYQQDPGMELHLIHYSYGVNSTEKGDLSSESTVSRIRTEHFPLTLESARPSHTSQYLCASSGPGQGEFFGPGTRLTVL.

Many counts were recorded for this clonotype. The chain links TRBV5-1 to TRBJ2-1, with 10 bases fitting TRBD2. Germline assignment: CDR1 SGHRS and CDR2 YFSETQ. With V trimmed by 4 bases and J by 8 bases, 15 bases remained unmatched. This CDR3 region has 17 residues. The CDR3: CASSAIHLAGVGDEQFF. The CDR3 nucleotides are TGCGCCAGCAGCGCGATACACCTAGCGGGAGTCGGCGATGAGCAGTTCTTC. The full variable domain, with the rest looked up from reference TRBV5-1 and TRBJ2-1, is KAGVTQTPRYLIKTRGQQVTLSCSPISGHRSVSWYQQTPGQGLQFLFEYFSETQRNKGNFPGRFSGRQFSNSRSEMNVSTLELGDSALYLCASSAIHLAGVGDEQFFGPGTRLTVL.

The chain links TRBV5-6 to TRBJ2-5; 8 positions match TRBD2. V lost 4 bases to trimming and J lost 4 bases; unmatched junction nucleotides: 9. The CDR3 runs 15 residues. In germline, CDR1 is SGHDT, CDR2 YYEEEE. For the CDR3, the DNA is TGTGCCAGCAGCCCGGGACTAGACCCCAGAGAGACCCAGTACTTC. Translated, it gives CASSPGLDPRETQYF.

This clonotype has a handful of counts. The V and J genes are TRBV29-1 and TRBJ2-7; no clear D gene. The CDR3 loop spans 13 amino acids. With 6 bases removed from V and 4 bases from J, the gap between germline ends came to 16 bases. The V gene's germline CDR1 is SQVTM and CDR2 ANQGSEA. DNA for the CDR3: TGCAGCGTCGTGGACCAAATAGGTTACGAGCAGTACTTC. Its translation: CSVVDQIGYEQYF.

The chain combines TRBV3-1 with TRBJ1-6, with D hard to call. This CDR3 is 12 amino acids long. V lost 0 bases, J lost 9 bases, and 3 bases lay in between. The germline V gene encodes CDR1 LGHDT and CDR2 YNNKEL (reference sequence). CDR3 residues: CASSQEGSPLHF. CDR3 sequence (DNA): TGTGCCAGCAGCCAAGAAGGTTCACCCCTCCACTTT.

This clonotype was seen only a few times. One end of the junction fails to match germline, which may point to a read error. The genes are TRBV7-9 and TRBJ2-1; 7 nucleotides match TRBD2. This CDR3 contains 13 residues. The germline gives CDR1 SEHNR, CDR2 FQNEAQ (reference sequence). The CDR3 sequence: CASSLAQGGSSLF. For the CDR3, the DNA is TGTGCCAGCAGCTTAGCGCAGGGCGGGAGTTCGCTCTTC.

This chain joins TRBV19 and TRBJ2-3, with TRBD2 matching over 9 bases. The CDR3 loop spans 16 amino acids. The germline gives CDR1 LNHDA, CDR2 SQIVND (reference sequence). Trimming removed 6 bases from V and 2 bases from J; junction bases left unmatched: 9. For the CDR3, the DNA is TGTGCCAGTAGATCCCCTAGCGGGGAGAACACAGATACGCAGTATTTT. Translated: CASRSPSGENTDTQYF.

A few counts support this clonotype. V is TRBV19 and J is TRBJ2-7, with D possibly matching TRBD2 (6 bases). The CDR3 runs 16 residues. Germline CDR1 and CDR2: LNHDA and SQIVND (reference sequence). Trimming took 4 bases from V and 1 from J, leaving 17 bases between them. DNA of the CDR3: TGTGCCAGTAGTACCGATCCGACTAGAAAGTCCTACGAGCAGTACTTC. Amino acids: CASSTDPTRKSYEQYF.

This CDR3 reads CSARVRAGVTYGYTF. The CDR3 DNA reads as TGCAGTGCTAGAGTCAGGGCAGGGGTTACGTATGGCTACACCTTC. The chain combines TRBV20-1 with TRBJ1-2; possibly TRBD1 for D (6 bases). CDR1 DFQATT and CDR2 SNEGSKA come from the germline V gene (reference sequence). Trimming removed 1 base from V and 5 bases from J, with 17 bases in between. The CDR3 extends over 15 amino acids.

This clonotype was observed a handful of times. The rearrangement joins TRBV5-1 to TRBJ2-3; 8 bases agree with TRBD1. This CDR3 comprises 16 residues. The germline V gene has CDR1 SGHRS and CDR2 YFSETQ. The V gene end was trimmed by 1 base and the J gene end by 3 bases; junction bases not matched to a gene: 7. The CDR3 region is CASSLRPDRGTDTQYF. DNA of the CDR3: TGCGCCAGCAGCTTGCGGCCCGACAGGGGAACAGATACGCAGTATTTT.

This clonotype has only a few counts. This chain links TRBV5-1 with TRBJ2-3; 10 nucleotides agree with TRBD1. CDR1 is SGHRS, CDR2 YFSETQ, per germline. V lost 9 bases and J lost 1; bases outside the gene matches: 2. There are 13 residues in the CDR3. In nucleotides, the CDR3 is TGCGCCACCGGGACAGGGGGCACAGATACGCAGTATTTT. Its protein is CATGTGGTDTQYF.

Ten or more counts support this clonotype. The chain employs TRBV5-1 and TRBJ1-2; 9 bases align to TRBD1. Unmatched junction bases numbered 7, after V lost 0 bases and J lost 4 bases. Germline CDR1 is SGHRS and CDR2 is YFSETQ. The CDR3 runs 16 residues. DNA of the CDR3: TGCGCCAGCAGCTTGGAGGCACAGGGGGCTCTCTATGGCTACACCTTC. Translating gives CASSLEAQGALYGYTF.

The chain links TRBV30 to TRBJ1-2, with D possibly TRBD1 on 6 matching bases. The CDR3 sequence is 13 residues long. Trimming removed 1 base from V and 5 bases from J, with 11 bases in between. CDR1 is GTSNPN, CDR2 SVGIG, per germline (reference sequence). CDR3 in amino acids: CAWSGTGIYGYTF. CDR3 coding DNA: TGTGCCTGGAGTGGCACAGGGATTTATGGCTACACCTTC.

This clonotype was seen a few times. V and J are TRBV7-6 and TRBJ2-1; a possible D gene is TRBD2 (6 bases). Germline CDR1 and CDR2: SGHVS and FNYEAQ. This CDR3 is built from 15 residues. The germline V and J ends were trimmed by 3 bases and 7 bases, with 16 bases remaining between them. CDR3 DNA: TGTGCCAGCAGCTTTGGCGGCGGGATGGGGAATGAGCAGTTCTTC. Protein sequence: CASSFGGGMGNEQFF.

Many counts were recorded for this clonotype. J is TRBJ2-2 and V is TRBV4-1; the D gene is possibly TRBD1 (6 bases). Trimming removed 0 bases from V and 4 bases from J, with 9 bases in between. Germline V gene lookup returns CDR1 MGHRA and CDR2 YSYEKL. The CDR3 totals 15 residues. The CDR3 here is CASSQDDRPTGELFF. The CDR3 DNA reads as TGCGCCAGCAGCCAAGACGACAGGCCCACCGGGGAGCTGTTTTTT.

The table lists this clonotype with a few counts. The chain is built from TRBV20-1 and TRBJ2-5; no clear D. Germline values: CDR1 DFQATT, CDR2 SNEGSKA (reference sequence). The ends were cut back, 4 bases at V and 5 bases at J, with 11 bases in the middle. The CDR3 has 12 amino acids. CDR3 protein: CSAIGQTETQYF. CDR3 DNA sequence: TGCAGTGCTATAGGTCAAACGGAGACCCAGTACTTC.

This clonotype has only a few counts. The chain carries TRBV6-6 and TRBJ2-3; D is unclear. Germline V gene data show CDR1 as MNHNY and CDR2 as SVGAGI (reference sequence). Trimming removed 8 bases at V and 0 bases at J, with 18 bases between. CDR3 size: 16 residues. This CDR3 is CASYPLLAPSTDTQYF. The DNA for the CDR3 is TGTGCCAGCTACCCCCTTTTGGCCCCAAGCACAGATACGCAGTATTTT.

The chain links TRBV9 to TRBJ1-2, with D maybe TRBD1 (5 bases). The CDR3 has 14 amino acids. The V gene's germline CDR1 is SGDLS and CDR2 YYNGEE. Trimming stripped 2 bases from V and 4 bases from J, with 12 bases between. The CDR3 bases are TGTGCCAGCAGCGTCGCAGACAGTACCTATGGCTACACCTTC. Translated, it gives CASSVADSTYGYTF.

The chain joins TRBV11-3 to TRBJ2-1; D is uncertain. The ends were cut back, 1 base at V and 7 bases at J, with 5 bases in the middle. This CDR3 region has 12 residues. CDR1 SGHNT and CDR2 YENEEA come from the germline V gene. The CDR3 sequence: CASSLVTNEQFF. CDR3 sequence (DNA): TGTGCCAGCAGCTTAGTCACGAATGAGCAGTTCTTC.